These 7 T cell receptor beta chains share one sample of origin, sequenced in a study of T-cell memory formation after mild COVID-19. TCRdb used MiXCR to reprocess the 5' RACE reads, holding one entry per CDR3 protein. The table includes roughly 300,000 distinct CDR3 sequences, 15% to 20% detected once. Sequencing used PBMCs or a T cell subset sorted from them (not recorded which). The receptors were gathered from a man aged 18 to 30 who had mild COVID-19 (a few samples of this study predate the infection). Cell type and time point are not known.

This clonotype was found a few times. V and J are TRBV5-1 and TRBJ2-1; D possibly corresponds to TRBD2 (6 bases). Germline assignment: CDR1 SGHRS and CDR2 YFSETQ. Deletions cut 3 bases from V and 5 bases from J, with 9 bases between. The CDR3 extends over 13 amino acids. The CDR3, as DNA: TGCGCCAGCAGCTGGGCGGGGAACAATGAGCAGTTCTTC. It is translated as CASSWAGNNEQFF.

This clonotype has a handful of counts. The CDR3 sequence is CATSVTQGQPQHF. CDR3 DNA sequence: TGTGCCACCAGTGTCACTCAGGGTCAGCCCCAGCATTTT. The chain links TRBV24-1 to TRBJ1-5; D is possibly TRBD1 (5 bases). The CDR3 runs 13 residues. Trimming left V 5 bases short and J 6 bases short, with 10 bases between. The germline V gene has CDR1 KGHDR and CDR2 SFDVKD.

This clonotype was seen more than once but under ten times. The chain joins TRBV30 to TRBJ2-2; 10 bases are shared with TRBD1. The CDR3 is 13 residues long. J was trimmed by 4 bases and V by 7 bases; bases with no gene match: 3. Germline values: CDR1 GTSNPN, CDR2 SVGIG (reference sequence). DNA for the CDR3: TGTGCCTTGGGACAGGGGATCACCGGGGAGCTGTTTTTT. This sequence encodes CALGQGITGELFF.

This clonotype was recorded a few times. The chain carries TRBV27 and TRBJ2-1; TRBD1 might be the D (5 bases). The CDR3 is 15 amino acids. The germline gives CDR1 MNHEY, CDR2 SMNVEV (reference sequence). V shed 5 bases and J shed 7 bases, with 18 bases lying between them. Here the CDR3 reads CASSKPSVGRNEQFF. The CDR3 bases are TGTGCCAGCAGTAAACCCTCCGTGGGGCGTAATGAGCAGTTCTTC.

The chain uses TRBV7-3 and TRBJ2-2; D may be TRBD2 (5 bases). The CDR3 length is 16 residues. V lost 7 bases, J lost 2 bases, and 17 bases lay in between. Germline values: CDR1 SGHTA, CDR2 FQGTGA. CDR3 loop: CASTLSPGTNTGELFF. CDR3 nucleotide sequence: TGTGCCAGCACCCTTTCCCCGGGAACCAACACCGGGGAGCTGTTTTTT.

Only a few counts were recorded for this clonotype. CDR3 coding DNA: TGCGCCAGCAGCTCGGAGGACAGGCTTAAACAGTACTTC. Its translation is CASSSEDRLKQYF. The chain employs TRBV5-1 and TRBJ2-5, with TRBD1 identical over 7 bases. Germline V gives CDR1 SGHRS, CDR2 YFSETQ. The CDR3 totals 13 residues. J lost 11 bases, V lost 3 bases, and 10 bases had no gene match.

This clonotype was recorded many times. The CDR3 nucleotides are TGTGCCAGCAGCTTAATCCCAGGGGCAGGTGACACCGGGGAGCTGTTTTTT. Amino acid sequence: CASSLIPGAGDTGELFF. This chain uses TRBV11-2 with TRBJ2-2, with a possible D match to TRBD1 (6 bases). The germline V gene encodes CDR1 SGHAT and CDR2 FQNNGV. The CDR3 contains 17 residues. V gave up 2 bases and J gave up 3 bases, with 16 bases separating them.